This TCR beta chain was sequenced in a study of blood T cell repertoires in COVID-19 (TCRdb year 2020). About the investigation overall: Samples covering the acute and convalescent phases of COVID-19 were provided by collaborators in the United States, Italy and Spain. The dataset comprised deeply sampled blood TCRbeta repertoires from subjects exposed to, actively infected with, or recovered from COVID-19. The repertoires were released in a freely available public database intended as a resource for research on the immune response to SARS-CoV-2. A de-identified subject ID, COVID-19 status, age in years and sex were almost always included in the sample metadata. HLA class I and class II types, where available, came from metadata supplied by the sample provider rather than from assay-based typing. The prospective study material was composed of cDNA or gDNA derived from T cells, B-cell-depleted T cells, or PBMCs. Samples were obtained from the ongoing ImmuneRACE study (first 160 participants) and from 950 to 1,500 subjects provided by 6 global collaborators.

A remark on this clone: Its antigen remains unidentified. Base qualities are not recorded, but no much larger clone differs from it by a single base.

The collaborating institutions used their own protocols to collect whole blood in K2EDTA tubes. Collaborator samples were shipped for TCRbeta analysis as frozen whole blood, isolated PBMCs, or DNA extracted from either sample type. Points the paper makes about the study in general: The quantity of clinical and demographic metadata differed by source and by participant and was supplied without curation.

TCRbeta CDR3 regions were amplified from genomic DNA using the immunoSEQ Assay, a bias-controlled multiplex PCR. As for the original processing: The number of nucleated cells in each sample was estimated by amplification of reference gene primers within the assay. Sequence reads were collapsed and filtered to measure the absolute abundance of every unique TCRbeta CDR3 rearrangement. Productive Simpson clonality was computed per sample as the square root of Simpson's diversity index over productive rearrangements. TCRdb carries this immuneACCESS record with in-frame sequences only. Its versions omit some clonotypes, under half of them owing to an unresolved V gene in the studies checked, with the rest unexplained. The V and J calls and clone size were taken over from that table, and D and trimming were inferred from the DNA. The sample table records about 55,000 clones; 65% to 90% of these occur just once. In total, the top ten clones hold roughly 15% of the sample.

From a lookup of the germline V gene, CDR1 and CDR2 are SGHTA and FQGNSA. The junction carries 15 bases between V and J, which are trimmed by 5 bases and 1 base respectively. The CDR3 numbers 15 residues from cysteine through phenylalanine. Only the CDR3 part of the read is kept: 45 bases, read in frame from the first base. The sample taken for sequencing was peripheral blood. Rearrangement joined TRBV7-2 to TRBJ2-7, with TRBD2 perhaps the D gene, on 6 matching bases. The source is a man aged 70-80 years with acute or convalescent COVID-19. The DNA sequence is TGTGCCAGCAGCCGGGCTGCGGGACCTTCCTACGAGCAGTACTTC. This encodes CASSRAAGPSYEQYF.